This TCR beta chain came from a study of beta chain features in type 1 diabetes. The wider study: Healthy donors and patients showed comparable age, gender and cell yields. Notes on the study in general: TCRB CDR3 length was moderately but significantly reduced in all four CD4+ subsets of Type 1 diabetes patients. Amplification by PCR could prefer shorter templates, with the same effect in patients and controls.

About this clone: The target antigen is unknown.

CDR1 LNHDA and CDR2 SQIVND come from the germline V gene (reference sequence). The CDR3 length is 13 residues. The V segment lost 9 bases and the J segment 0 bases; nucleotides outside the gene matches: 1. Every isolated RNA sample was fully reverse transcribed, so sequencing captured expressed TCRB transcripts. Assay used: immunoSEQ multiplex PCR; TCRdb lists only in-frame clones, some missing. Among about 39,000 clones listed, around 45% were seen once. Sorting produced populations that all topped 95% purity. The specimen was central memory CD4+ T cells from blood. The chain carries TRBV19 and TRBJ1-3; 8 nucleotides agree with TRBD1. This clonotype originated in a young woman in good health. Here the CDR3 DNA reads TGTGCCAGCGGGACAGGCTCTGGAAACACCATATATTTT. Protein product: CASGTGSGNTIYF.